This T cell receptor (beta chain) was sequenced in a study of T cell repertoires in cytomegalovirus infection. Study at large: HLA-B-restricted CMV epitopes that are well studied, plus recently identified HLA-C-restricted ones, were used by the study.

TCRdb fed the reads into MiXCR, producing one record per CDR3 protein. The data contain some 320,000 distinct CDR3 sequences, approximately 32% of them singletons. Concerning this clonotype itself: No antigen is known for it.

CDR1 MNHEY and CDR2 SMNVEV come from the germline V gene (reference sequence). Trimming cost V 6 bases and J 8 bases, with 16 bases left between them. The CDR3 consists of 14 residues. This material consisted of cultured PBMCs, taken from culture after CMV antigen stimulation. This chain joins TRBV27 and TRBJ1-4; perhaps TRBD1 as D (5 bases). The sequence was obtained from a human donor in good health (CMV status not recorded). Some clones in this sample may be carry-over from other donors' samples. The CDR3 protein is CASSSRGNGEKLFF. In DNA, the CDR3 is TGTGCCAGCAGCAGCCGGGGGAATGGCGAAAAACTGTTTTTT.